Below, 8 T cell receptor beta chains from the same sample are listed, as sequenced in a study of CD8 T cells in Susac syndrome (dated by TCRdb to between 2018 and 2020). Library generation was performed with the immunoSEQ multiplex PCR assay. RNA was extracted with the RNeasy kit and roughly 0.45 to 1 ug was reverse transcribed using random hexamers. The public reads were quality trimmed at Q25 with fastp and then assembled into clones with MiXCR by TCRdb, keeping productive beta chains. Each record represents a unique CDR3 protein, reported with the most common genes and DNA among its rows. The sample has 150,000 or so distinct CDR3 sequences on record, approximately 95% of them singletons. 0.14% of the sample is held by the ten biggest clonotypes. Sequencing was done on a sample of CD4+ T cells from PBMCs. The origin of the receptors is a human donor with Susac syndrome.

This chain joins TRBV28 and TRBJ1-2; unclear D gene. The germline V and J ends were trimmed by 6 bases and 3 bases, with 20 bases remaining between them. The CDR3 is 16 amino acids. From germline, CDR1 is MDHEN and CDR2 SYDVKM. The chain's CDR3 is CASSPLFGVTDYGYTF. For the CDR3, the DNA is TGTGCCAGCAGCCCGCTATTTGGGGTTACTGACTATGGCTACACCTTC.

The chain carries TRBV5-1 and TRBJ2-1; D is possibly TRBD1 or TRBD2 (6 bases each). V lost 2 bases and J 6 bases, leaving 18 bases between the germline ends. The CDR3 has 16 amino acids. Germline V gives CDR1 SGHRS, CDR2 YFSETQ. In DNA form, the CDR3 reads TGCGCCAGCAGCTTCACCGCCCTAGGAGGGGGCAATGAGCAGTTCTTC. Its translation: CASSFTALGGGNEQFF. The variable domain in full, with the rest retrieved from reference TRBV5-1 and TRBJ2-1, is KAGVTQTPRYLIKTRGQQVTLSCSPISGHRSVSWYQQTPGQGLQFLFEYFSETQRNKGNFPGRFSGRQFSNSRSEMNVSTLELGDSALYLCASSFTALGGGNEQFFGPGTRLTVL.

The rearrangement links TRBV28 to TRBJ1-1; 7 bases line up with TRBD1. Per the germline V gene, CDR1 is MDHEN and CDR2 is SYDVKM. The CDR3 contains 12 residues. The V segment lost 5 bases and the J segment 8 bases; nucleotides outside the gene matches: 5. The CDR3 reads CASSVTGVEAFF. The DNA for the CDR3 is TGTGCCAGCAGTGTTACAGGGGTAGAAGCTTTCTTT.

V is TRBV20-1 and J is TRBJ1-2, with 10 positions matching TRBD1. This CDR3 spans 16 amino acids. CDR1 and CDR2 from the germline V gene are DFQATT and SNEGSKA (reference sequence). J lost 0 bases, V lost 0 bases, and 4 bases had no gene match. This chain's CDR3 is CSARDTGQGANYGYTF. In DNA, the CDR3 is TGCAGTGCTAGAGATACCGGACAGGGGGCTAACTATGGCTACACCTTC.

This clonotype was counted once. The chain recombines TRBV20-1 with TRBJ1-1; TRBD1 is a possible D gene (6 bases). Germline V lookup: CDR1 DFQATT, CDR2 SNEGSKA (reference sequence). Between the trimmed V and J ends, which lost 2 bases and 6 bases, there was a span of 16 bases. The CDR3 spans 14 residues. The CDR3 spells CSARNHGGAAEAFF. The CDR3 coding sequence is TGCAGTGCTAGAAACCACGGGGGCGCGGCTGAAGCTTTCTTT.

V gene TRBV7-2 combines with J gene TRBJ2-1, with 10 nucleotides matching TRBD1. In germline, CDR1 is SGHTA, CDR2 FQGNSA. The ends lost 4 bases at V and 6 bases at J; junction bases unmatched: 3. The CDR3 runs 14 residues. The CDR3 region has the DNA TGTGCCAGCAGCTCTCGGACAGGGGGCAATGAGCAGTTCTTC. Amino acids: CASSSRTGGNEQFF.

This clonotype appeared a single time. J is TRBJ2-5 and V is TRBV9; 10 nucleotides line up with TRBD1. CDR3 size: 17 residues. Germline loops: CDR1 SGDLS, CDR2 YYNGEE. V lost 2 bases, J lost 5 bases, and 12 bases stayed unmatched. The CDR3 DNA reads as TGTGCCAGCAGCGTCTCAGGACGGGGACAGGGGAAGGAGACCCAGTACTTC. Its protein is CASSVSGRGQGKETQYF.

The chain links TRBV30 to TRBJ2-2; either TRBD1 or TRBD2 may supply D (5 bases each). CDR1 is GTSNPN and CDR2 is SVGIG in the germline V gene (reference sequence). With 2 bases removed from V and 6 bases from J, the gap between germline ends came to 22 bases. The CDR3 is made up of 17 amino acids. DNA of the CDR3: TGTGCCTGGAGTCCCGCGGACGGCCTCGGGACCCCCGGGGAGCTGTTTTTT. Protein: CAWSPADGLGTPGELFF.